This entry lists 3 T cell receptor beta chains sequenced from one sample in a study of blood T cell repertoires in COVID-19. Profiled with immunoSEQ multiplex PCR; TCRdb holds only in-frame clones, not every one. Of 150,000 to 200,000 clones listed, roughly 88% were seen once; the top ten hold around 7%. The sample consisted of PBMCs or T cells enriched from blood (not recorded which). The receptors here all came from a woman aged 45-65 years who had recovered from COVID-19.

The rearrangement links TRBV6-2 or TRBV6-3 to TRBJ2-1; D may be TRBD2 (6 bases). The length of the CDR3 is 19 residues. Germline assignment: CDR1 MNHEY and CDR2 SVGEGT. Trimming cost V 5 bases and J 3 bases, with 26 bases left between them. The CDR3 protein is CASSPTTILGTPDYNEQFF. The CDR3 bases are TGTGCCAGCAGTCCGACTACTATACTCGGGACTCCAGACTACAATGAGCAGTTCTTC.

The rearrangement links TRBV18 to TRBJ2-5; 7 nucleotides match TRBD1. The CDR3 has 22 residues. From germline, CDR1 is KGHSH and CDR2 LQKENI. Germline trimming cut 1 base from V and 5 bases from J; bases unmatched to any gene: 28. CDR3 residues: CASSPQLEVDYRGNWDMETQYF. CDR3 nucleotides: TGTGCCAGCTCACCACAATTGGAGGTGGATTACAGGGGAAATTGGGATATGGAGACCCAGTACTTC.

The V call is TRBV25-1, the J call TRBJ1-4, with TRBD1 as a possible D gene (5 bases). The V and J ends lost 3 bases and 2 bases respectively, with 16 bases between them. The CDR3 has 17 amino acids. Germline V lookup: CDR1 MGHDK, CDR2 SYGVNS. CDR3 in DNA: TGTGCCAGCAGTGATGGGGCTCGCGGGACCACTAATGAAAAACTGTTTTTT. Amino acids: CASSDGARGTTNEKLFF.